The 13 T cell receptor beta chains given below trace back to one sample, sequenced in a study of regulatory and conventional T cells in RAG deficiency. Measured with immunoSEQ multiplex PCR; TCRdb has only the in-frame clones, and not every one. The table has 21,000 or so clones, about 92% seen once. Blood CD4+ CD25-low CD127-high conventional T cells supplied the genomic DNA template. The same specimen was also included in a second study, on regulatory T cells. As reported in that work: The PCR used 52 TRBV and 13 TRBJ primers.

The sequenced material came from CD4+ T cells sorted from blood. Receptors originate from a human donor in good health.

The genes are TRBV6-4 and TRBJ1-6, with TRBD1 as a possible D gene (5 bases). This CDR3 is 13 amino acids long. Trimming removed 11 bases from V and 9 bases from J, with 17 bases in between. Germline V gene sequence: CDR1 MRHNA, CDR2 SNTAGT. CDR3 DNA sequence: TGTGCCTCTCAAGCCAGGGAGGGTTCACCCCTCCACTTT. This translates into CASQAREGSPLHF.

The chain combines TRBV7-3 with TRBJ1-6; perhaps TRBD1 as D (6 bases). CDR3 length: 14 amino acids. Germline V gives CDR1 SGHTA, CDR2 FQGTGA. Trimming shortened V by 4 bases and J by 6 bases, and 10 bases separated the two germline ends. The CDR3 nucleotides are TGTGCCAGCAGCTCCAGGGGCGGTAATTCACCCCTCCACTTT. Protein product: CASSSRGGNSPLHF.

The genes are TRBV6-1 and TRBJ1-1; TRBD1 matches 9 bases. This CDR3 is built from 13 residues. The V segment lost 5 bases and the J segment 5 bases; nucleotides outside the gene matches: 3. Germline CDR1 and CDR2: MNHNS and SASEGT. The CDR3 protein is CASSTGGGTEAFF. As DNA, the CDR3 is TGTGCCAGCAGTACAGGGGGCGGGACTGAAGCTTTCTTT.

This chain connects TRBV4-2 to TRBJ2-7; 7 nucleotides align to TRBD2. The V and J ends lost 4 bases and 4 bases, in that order; junction bases with no gene match: 4. The CDR3 has 13 amino acids. CDR1 is LGHNA and CDR2 is YNFKEQ in the germline V gene. CDR3 amino acids: CASSPSGNYEQYF. CDR3 DNA sequence: TGTGCCAGCAGCCCCAGCGGGAATTACGAGCAGTACTTC.

The gene calls are TRBV7-9 and TRBJ2-1; 13 positions match TRBD2. V was clipped by 4 bases and J by 10 bases; unmatched bases: 4. Germline lookup yields CDR1 SEHNR and CDR2 FQNEAQ (reference sequence). The CDR3 loop spans 14 amino acids. This chain's CDR3 is CASSSRTSGGEQFF. CDR3 DNA sequence: TGTGCCAGCAGCTCCCGGACTAGCGGGGGCGAGCAGTTCTTC.

This sequence joins TRBV11-2 and TRBJ2-1; tentatively, D is TRBD2 (8 bases). CDR3 length: 15 residues. Germline V gene sequence: CDR1 SGHAT, CDR2 FQNNGV. V lost 5 bases and J 4 bases, leaving 15 bases between the germline ends. The CDR3: CASSNGRGHYNEQFF. The CDR3 DNA is TGTGCCAGCAGCAACGGGAGGGGGCATTACAATGAGCAGTTCTTC.

This chain links TRBV28 with TRBJ1-1, with TRBD1 as a possible D gene (6 bases). CDR1 and CDR2 (germline): MDHEN, SYDVKM. The CDR3 totals 15 residues. V lost 5 bases and J lost 3, with 16 bases in between. CDR3 sequence: CASSDQGHRDTEAFF. For the CDR3, the DNA is TGTGCCAGCAGTGATCAGGGGCATCGTGACACTGAAGCTTTCTTT.

This chain connects TRBV18 to TRBJ2-7; D may be TRBD1 or TRBD2 (5 bases each). Germline V gene sequence: CDR1 KGHSH, CDR2 LQKENI. CDR3 length: 15 residues. Trimming left V 2 bases short and J 0 bases short, with 11 bases between. The CDR3 DNA follows: TGTGCCAGCTCACCAGGGACCCTGAGCTCCTACGAGCAGTACTTC. Translation gives CASSPGTLSSYEQYF.

The V call is TRBV27, the J call TRBJ2-7; D perhaps matches TRBD1 (8 bases). The V and J ends lost 3 bases and 11 bases respectively, with 17 bases between them. Germline CDR1 and CDR2: MNHEY and SMNVEV (reference sequence). This CDR3 region has 13 residues. CDR3 protein: CASSFLQGGDKYF. The CDR3 DNA reads as TGTGCCAGCAGTTTCCTACAGGGGGGGGATAAGTACTTC.

This clone was detected a few times. The chain joins TRBV5-4 to TRBJ1-2, with D hard to call. Trimming left V 1 base short and J 1 base short, with 11 bases between. The CDR3 sequence is 15 residues long. Germline CDR1 SGHNT, CDR2 YYREEE (reference sequence). This CDR3 reads CASSLSTDLNYGYTF. CDR3 DNA: TGTGCCAGCAGCTTGAGTACTGACCTTAACTATGGCTACACCTTC. Full variable domain (rest looked up from reference TRBV5-4 and TRBJ1-2): ETGVTQSPTHLIKTRGQQVTLRCSSQSGHNTVSWYQQALGQGPQFIFQYYREEENGRGNFPPRFSGLQFPNYSSELNVNALELDDSALYLCASSLSTDLNYGYTFGSGTRLTVV.

The chain recombines TRBV6-5 with TRBJ2-1; TRBD2 is a possible D gene (6 bases). V lost 0 bases and J 6 bases, leaving 9 bases between the germline ends. CDR3 length equals 14 residues. Germline loops: CDR1 MNHEY, CDR2 SVGAGI. CDR3 loop: CASSYSFGGNEQFF. CDR3 DNA sequence: TGTGCCAGCAGTTACTCATTCGGGGGCAATGAGCAGTTCTTC.

The chain is built from TRBV7-8 and TRBJ1-3; a possible D gene is TRBD1 (6 bases). V gave up 3 bases and J gave up 1 base, with 13 bases separating them. Germline V gene sequence: CDR1 SGHVS, CDR2 FQNEAQ. The CDR3 extends over 16 amino acids. The CDR3 DNA sequence: TGTGCCAGCAGCTTTAGTAGGGGGGTTTCTGGAAACACCATATATTTT. As protein: CASSFSRGVSGNTIYF.

This chain links TRBV15 with TRBJ1-6, with TRBD1 matching 12 bases. The trim removed 1 base at V and 10 bases at J, leaving 2 bases unmatched. Germline CDR1 reads LNHNV; CDR2 reads YYDKDF (reference sequence). The CDR3 loop spans 15 amino acids. The CDR3: CATSRAGTGGSPLHF. In DNA form, the CDR3 reads TGTGCCACCAGCAGAGCCGGGACAGGGGGCTCACCCCTCCACTTT.